This T cell receptor (beta chain) was profiled in a study of blood T cell repertoires in COVID-19. Study in general: Samples taken during acute and convalescent COVID-19 were collected in the United States, Italy and Spain.

The repertoire was sequenced with immunoSEQ multiplex PCR; TCRdb's copy has only in-frame clones and lacks some. The sample has about 160,000 clones, roughly 88% seen once. The CDR3 extends over 14 amino acids. The germline gives CDR1 SGDLS, CDR2 YYNGEE. The V and J ends lost 0 bases and 8 bases, in that order; junction bases with no gene match: 0. The sample comprised peripheral blood. The V and J genes are TRBV9 and TRBJ1-6; 9 bases agree with TRBD1. The sequence was collected from a woman older than 75 with active or convalescent COVID-19. The CDR3, as DNA: TGTGCCAGCAGCGTAGGACAGGGGGATTCACCCCTCCACTTT. Amino acids: CASSVGQGDSPLHF.